This T cell receptor (beta chain) was recovered during a study of blood T cells in healthy people across ages. As concerns this clonotype: The junction and the germline gene differ at one end; a read error may be behind it.

Germline V gene data show CDR1 as SGHVS and CDR2 as FQNEAQ. CDR3 length equals 16 residues. Together with a sample-barcoded 5' primer, a J-beta primer mix was included in a second PCR lasting about 7 to 11 cycles. TCRdb re-analysed the 5' RACE reads in MiXCR, keeping a single row per CDR3 protein. The table lists roughly 730,000 distinct CDR3 sequences, roughly 50% of them singletons. The V gene is TRBV7-8, the J gene TRBJ2-3; 7 bases line up with TRBD2. The material sequenced was blood. The TCR was taken from a man aged 40-49 years in good health. The CDR3 protein is CASSSLEGGSTDTQYF. In DNA, the CDR3 is TGCGCCAGCAGCTCCCTTGAGGGAGGGAGCACAGATACGCAGTATTTT.